This TCR beta chain was sequenced during a study of blood T cell repertoires in COVID-19. About the research overall: Sites across the United States, Italy and Spain contributed samples from acute and convalescent COVID-19. The analysed material was cDNA or gDNA that came from T cells, B-cell-depleted T cells, or PBMCs.

Per germline, CDR1 MRHNA and CDR2 SNTAGT. The ends lost 6 bases at V and 3 bases at J; junction bases unmatched: 18. The CDR3 totals 19 residues. In the original analysis: Nucleated cell counts were estimated from reference gene primer amplification. Assay: immunoSEQ multiplex PCR; the TCRdb copy retains only in-frame clones and omits some. The V and J calls and clone size are taken from that table; D and trimming were inferred from the DNA. The sample lists about 130,000 clones, approximately 82% occurring once. The TCR comes from a man aged 55 to 70 with acute or convalescent COVID-19. Sequencing was done on a sample of peripheral blood. The rearrangement links TRBV6-4 to TRBJ2-2, with 8 bases lining up with TRBD2. The CDR3 reads CASSLSGRRSFWYTGELFF. The CDR3 DNA is TGTGCCAGCAGCCTCAGCGGGAGACGTTCGTTTTGGTACACCGGGGAGCTGTTTTTT.